The rows below give T cell receptor beta chains drawn from one sample of a study of blood T cell repertoires in COVID-19. Repertoires were generated with immunoSEQ multiplex PCR, while TCRdb's copy carries only in-frame clones and drops some. Of approximately 200,000 clones listed, approximately 81% are singletons. The sample was peripheral blood. These receptors came from a person aged 65 to 85 with COVID-19, enrolled during active disease. The CDR3 runs from the conserved cysteine through the conserved F or W. D genes are given only for firm matches. Clone sizes are given selectively: once, few, many, or a class where the clone is expanded.

cdr3_length | j_call | v_call | d_call | clone_size | cdr3_aa | cdr3_nt
16 | TRBJ2-2 | TRBV6-2/TRBV6-3 | TRBD2 | - | CASSYSAGVVTGELFF | TGTGCCAGCAGTTATAGTGCGGGAGTGGTGACCGGGGAGCTGTTTTTT
14 | TRBJ1-3 | TRBV6-4 | - | once | CASTGFDSGNTIYF | TGTGCCAGCACAGGGTTTGATTCCGGAAACACCATATATTTT
12 | TRBJ2-1 | TRBV12-3/TRBV12-4 | TRBD1 | - | CASRDRGYEQFF | TGTGCCAGCAGGGACAGGGGCTATGAGCAGTTCTTC
16 | TRBJ1-5 | TRBV18 | TRBD1 | - | CASSPPMGQGNQPQHF | TGTGCCAGCTCACCACCGATGGGACAGGGCAATCAGCCCCAGCATTTT
18 | TRBJ2-2 | TRBV14 | TRBD1 | - | CASSQEPTGGVSTGELFF | TGTGCCAGCAGCCAAGAACCGACAGGGGGCGTAAGCACCGGGGAGCTGTTTTTT
14 | TRBJ1-1 | TRBV19 | - | - | CASSRGTVNTEAFF | TGTGCCAGTAGTCGGGGGACGGTGAACACTGAAGCTTTCTTT
16 | TRBJ1-5 | TRBV18 | TRBD1 | - | CASSPGTANSNQPQHF | TGTGCCAGCTCACCAGGGACAGCTAATAGCAATCAGCCCCAGCATTTT
13 | TRBJ1-1 | TRBV18 | - | - | CASSYGESTEAFF | TGTGCCAGCTCATATGGGGAGAGCACTGAAGCTTTCTTT
16 | TRBJ2-7 | TRBV5-6 | TRBD1 | - | CASSGTESQNSYEQYF | TGTGCCAGCAGTGGGACAGAAAGTCAAAACTCCTACGAGCAGTACTTC
15 | TRBJ1-4 | TRBV4-3 | - | - | CASSRTPTVSEKLFF | TGCGCCAGCAGCCGCACGCCCACAGTTAGTGAAAAACTGTTTTTT
13 | TRBJ1-1 | TRBV12-3/TRBV12-4 | - | - | CASGGEMNTEAFF | TGTGCCAGCGGCGGAGAGATGAACACTGAAGCTTTCTTT
14 | TRBJ2-2 | TRBV24-1 | - | - | CATSVGLSTGELFF | TGTGCCACCAGTGTGGGACTCAGCACCGGGGAGCTGTTTTTT
15 | TRBJ2-7 | TRBV4-3 | - | - | CASRERYRSSYEQYF | TGCGCCAGCAGAGAGAGGTATAGGTCCTCCTACGAGCAGTACTTC
12 | TRBJ2-1 | TRBV6-5 | - | - | CASRDRINEQFF | TGTGCCAGCAGAGACAGGATCAATGAGCAGTTCTTC
16 | TRBJ2-2 | TRBV5-5 | - | - | CASSLAAPGFSGELFF | TGTGCCAGCAGCTTGGCGGCCCCGGGGTTCTCCGGGGAGCTGTTTTTT
15 | TRBJ2-1 | TRBV27 | TRBD2 | once | CASSLGSGRTDEQFF | TGTGCCAGCAGTCTCGGTAGCGGGAGAACCGATGAGCAGTTCTTC
11 | TRBJ1-1 | TRBV19 | TRBD1 | - | CASSLQGAAFF | TGTGCCAGTAGTCTACAGGGGGCAGCTTTCTTT
14 | TRBJ1-4 | TRBV7-6 | TRBD1 | - | CASSRTGGNEKLFF | TGTGCCAGCAGCCGGACAGGTGGAAACGAAAAACTGTTTTTT
15 | TRBJ1-2 | TRBV28 | - | - | CASRQLGRTNYGYTF | TGTGCCAGCAGGCAGTTGGGCAGGACTAACTATGGCTACACCTTC
13 | TRBJ1-6 | TRBV11-2 | - | - | CASRGGGASPLHF | TGTGCCAGCAGGGGAGGAGGCGCTTCACCCCTCCACTTT
12 | TRBJ2-7 | TRBV16 | - | once | CASSRGAWEQYF | TGTGCCAGCAGCCGTGGGGCCTGGGAGCAGTACTTC
20 | TRBJ2-2 | TRBV19 | TRBD2 | - | CASSIVRGLAGYANTGELFF | TGTGCCAGTAGTATAGTAAGGGGACTAGCGGGGTACGCGAACACCGGGGAGCTGTTTTTT
19 | TRBJ2-2 | TRBV11-2 | TRBD2 | once | CASSPLAGLAAFFVGELFF | TGTGCCAGCAGCCCCCTGGCGGGACTAGCGGCGTTCTTCGTCGGGGAGCTGTTTTTT
15 | TRBJ2-7 | TRBV5-4 | TRBD2 | few | CASSQGLAENYEQYF | TGTGCCAGCAGCCAAGGACTAGCGGAAAACTACGAGCAGTACTTC
16 | TRBJ2-1 | TRBV7-9 | TRBD1 | - | CASSSTGGSGYNEQFF | TGTGCCAGCAGCTCCACAGGGGGGTCGGGCTACAATGAGCAGTTCTTC
14 | TRBJ1-6 | TRBV3-1/TRBV3-2 | TRBD1 | - | CASSYGTDNSPLHF | TGTGCCAGCAGCTACGGGACAGATAATTCACCCCTCCACTTT
17 | TRBJ2-1 | TRBV7-3 | - | - | CASSATGTSYSYNEQFF | TGTGCCAGCAGCGCAACAGGGACCTCTTACTCCTACAATGAGCAGTTCTTC
14 | TRBJ2-3 | TRBV27 | - | - | CASRELRSGVPQYF | TGTGCCAGCAGAGAGCTTAGGTCGGGAGTCCCGCAGTATTTT
15 | TRBJ2-1 | TRBV24-1 | - | - | CATSDLDRFHNEQFF | TGTGCCACCAGTGATCTAGACAGGTTCCACAATGAGCAGTTCTTC
16 | TRBJ1-1 | TRBV7-3 | TRBD1 | - | CASSFSGGRSNTEAFF | TGTGCCAGCAGCTTCTCAGGGGGGAGATCGAACACTGAAGCTTTCTTT
14 | TRBJ2-3 | TRBV6-5 | TRBD2 | - | CASRLAGGIDTQYF | TGTGCCAGCAGGTTAGCGGGAGGGATAGATACGCAGTATTTT
18 | TRBJ2-6 | TRBV29-1 | TRBD1 | few | CSVMEPGQGVSGANVLTF | TGCAGCGTTATGGAACCGGGACAGGGCGTCTCTGGGGCCAACGTCCTGACTTTC
15 | TRBJ2-5 | TRBV9 | - | - | CASSVDEGVRETQYF | TGTGCCAGCAGCGTAGACGAGGGAGTACGTGAGACCCAGTACTTC
14 | TRBJ1-3 | TRBV6-6 | TRBD1 | - | CASSGTGVGNTIYF | TGTGCCAGCAGTGGCACAGGGGTTGGAAACACCATATATTTT
15 | TRBJ2-7 | TRBV7-2 | TRBD2 | - | CASSSSGGPSYEQYF | TGTGCCAGCAGCTCAAGCGGGGGGCCCTCCTACGAGCAGTACTTC
16 | TRBJ2-3 | TRBV7-2 | TRBD2 | - | CASSDAGTSGVDTQYF | TGTGCCAGCAGCGATGCCGGGACTAGCGGGGTTGATACGCAGTATTTT
16 | TRBJ1-6 | TRBV7-2 | - | - | CASSLEGVRHNSPLHF | TGTGCCAGCAGCTTAGAAGGGGTCAGGCATAATTCACCCCTCCACTTT
16 | TRBJ2-1 | TRBV9 | TRBD2 | - | CASSVTSGRAHNEQFF | TGTGCCAGCAGCGTAACCAGCGGGAGGGCCCACAATGAGCAGTTCTTC
16 | TRBJ2-6 | TRBV19 | - | - | CASSMGQFSGANVLTF | TGTGCCAGTAGTATGGGGCAGTTCTCTGGGGCCAACGTCCTGACTTTC
13 | TRBJ2-7 | TRBV11-2 | - | - | CASSNSNSGEQYF | TGTGCCAGCAGCAACTCTAATTCGGGGGAGCAGTACTTC
15 | TRBJ2-2 | TRBV19 | - | - | CASTRLHSTVRELFF | TGTGCCAGTACCAGGTTACACAGCACCGTCCGGGAGCTGTTTTTT
13 | TRBJ2-7 | TRBV3-1/TRBV3-2 | TRBD1 | - | CASSQLRGYEQYF | TGTGCCAGCAGCCAACTCAGGGGGTACGAGCAGTACTTC
16 | TRBJ2-1 | TRBV3-1/TRBV3-2 | TRBD2 | - | CASSQDRGGAYNEQFF | TGTGCCAGCAGCCAAGATCGCGGGGGTGCCTACAATGAGCAGTTCTTC
12 | TRBJ2-5 | TRBV28 | - | once | CASSLLRETQYF | TGTGCCAGCAGTTTGTTGAGGGAGACCCAGTACTTC
13 | TRBJ2-4 | TRBV27 | - | - | CASRALASNIQYF | TGTGCCAGCAGGGCGCTAGCCTCAAACATTCAGTACTTC
13 | TRBJ2-1 | TRBV6-4 | - | once | CASSDRLGTEQFF | TGTGCCAGCAGCGACCGACTAGGAACTGAGCAGTTCTTC
14 | TRBJ2-1 | TRBV5-1 | - | - | CASSLGQGGHEQFF | TGCGCCAGCAGCTTGGGGCAGGGGGGCCATGAGCAGTTCTTC
14 | TRBJ2-1 | TRBV30 | TRBD2 | - | CAWGTSGRAYEQFF | TGTGCCTGGGGAACTAGCGGGAGGGCCTATGAGCAGTTCTTC
15 | TRBJ2-1 | TRBV28 | - | - | CASSAGSIGNNEQFF | TGTGCCAGCAGCGCAGGGTCAATAGGTAACAATGAGCAGTTCTTC
13 | TRBJ2-7 | TRBV6-5 | - | - | CASNERGSREQYF | TGTGCCAGCAACGAAAGAGGCAGCCGCGAGCAGTACTTC
14 | TRBJ2-5 | TRBV5-1 | TRBD1 | - | CASSPTGVKETQYF | TGCGCCAGCAGCCCAACAGGGGTAAAAGAGACCCAGTACTTC